Sequencing of this TCR beta chain was carried out in a study of blood T cell repertoires in COVID-19. For the study at large: COVID-19 samples collected from the United States, Italy and Spain covered acute and convalescent phases. Nucleic acid was either cDNA or gDNA, and it came from T cells, B-cell-depleted T cells, or PBMCs.

Original processing notes: Scientists estimated how many nucleated cells there were by amplifying reference gene primers. Sequencing was performed with immunoSEQ multiplex PCR; in TCRdb, only in-frame clones are kept and a portion is missing. The DNA was the basis for D and trimming; V, J and clone size are from that table. The sample has approximately 140,000 clones; 75% to 90% are singletons. V dropped 1 base and J dropped 6; count of bases not matched to a gene: 5. This CDR3 has 15 amino acids. Germline V gene data show CDR1 as LGHDT and CDR2 as YNNKEL (reference sequence). Sequenced material: peripheral blood. V is TRBV3-1 (or the pseudogene TRBV3-2) and J is TRBJ2-1; 8 positions match TRBD2. The TCR was taken from a man older than 75 with acute or convalescent COVID-19. As DNA, the CDR3 is TGTGCCAGCAGCCAAGGCGGGGGGAGGGGCAATGAGCAGTTCTTC. Amino acids: CASSQGGGRGNEQFF.